This is a list of T cell receptor beta chains from one sample in a study of identical twins. TCRdb used MiXCR to reprocess the 5' RACE reads, holding one entry per CDR3 protein. The sample contains 450,000 or so distinct CDR3 sequences, 20% to 30% of which appear only once. A further study also used this sample, focusing on T cells expressing NK-cell markers.

Sequencing input: CD4+ T cells sorted from blood. The receptors shown here come from a woman between 18 and 29 years old in good health. Each CDR3 is given with its conserved first and last residue. D genes are given only for firm matches. Clone size is stated in some rows and not others, as once, few, many or a class when expanded.

16 TRBJ1-3 TRBV7-2 NA NA CASSLEQPHSGNTIYF TGTGCCAGCAGCTTAGAGCAGCCACACTCTGGAAACACCATATATTTT
14 TRBJ2-1 TRBV4-2 NA NA CASSQGGRYNEQFF TGTGCCAGCAGCCAAGGAGGCCGGTATAATGAGCAGTTCTTC
15 TRBJ1-1 TRBV7-2 NA few CASSLGADRNTEAFF TGTGCCAGCAGCTTAGGGGCGGACCGGAACACTGAAGCTTTCTTT
12 TRBJ2-1 TRBV29-1 NA few CSVEDWDRRQFF TGCAGCGTTGAAGACTGGGATCGAAGGCAGTTCTTC
15 TRBJ2-1 TRBV9 NA few CASSAGLPAYNEQFF TGTGCCAGCAGCGCGGGACTGCCGGCCTACAATGAGCAGTTCTTC
12 TRBJ1-4 TRBV6-6 NA NA CASRRLEGKLFF TGTGCCAGCAGAAGGTTGGAGGGAAAACTGTTTTTT
14 TRBJ2-3 TRBV11-2 NA NA CASSRGLSRDTQYF TGTGCCAGCAGCCGCGGACTGTCCCGGGATACGCAGTATTTT
15 TRBJ2-1 TRBV11-2 NA few CASSWDLGTYNEQFF TGTGCCAGCAGCTGGGACCTGGGTACCTACAATGAGCAGTTCTTC
12 TRBJ2-2 TRBV5-1 NA NA CASSRANGELFF TGCGCCAGCAGCCGGGCAAACGGGGAGCTGTTTTTT
14 TRBJ2-5 TRBV18 NA NA CASSPLRDQETQYF TGTGCCAGCTCACCACTCAGGGACCAAGAGACCCAGTACTTC
15 TRBJ2-1 TRBV7-9 NA NA CASTLRAVSYNEQFF TGTGCCAGCACCCTCCGGGCGGTATCCTACAATGAGCAGTTCTTC
15 TRBJ2-1 TRBV7-7 TRBD2 NA CASSRGTSGTNEQFF TGTGCCAGCAGCCGAGGGACTAGCGGGACTAATGAGCAGTTCTTC
13 TRBJ1-2 TRBV7-2 NA NA CASSSPLIRGYTF TGTGCCAGCAGCTCACCCCTAATACGGGGCTACACCTTC
12 TRBJ1-1 TRBV9 NA few CASRPLGGEAFF TGTGCCAGCAGACCCCTGGGGGGTGAAGCTTTCTTT
17 TRBJ2-5 TRBV15 TRBD2 NA CATSRGTSGRREETQYF TGTGCCACCAGCAGAGGGACTAGCGGGAGGCGGGAGGAGACCCAGTACTTC
14 TRBJ2-7 TRBV5-1 TRBD1 NA CASSLARTGYEQYF TGCGCCAGCAGCTTGGCAAGGACAGGCTACGAGCAGTACTTC
13 TRBJ2-1 TRBV24-1 NA few CATSDGPARVQFF TGTGCCACCAGTGATGGCCCGGCGAGGGTGCAGTTCTTC
14 TRBJ2-5 TRBV7-8 NA NA CASMRLGHQETQYF TGTGCCAGTATGAGGCTGGGACACCAAGAGACCCAGTACTTC
15 TRBJ2-7 TRBV15 NA NA CATSNITRVDYEQYF TGTGCCACCAGCAACATAACCCGTGTGGACTACGAGCAGTACTTC
18 TRBJ2-1 TRBV5-1 TRBD2 NA CASSLLPGLAGGLNEQFF TGCGCCAGCAGCTTACTCCCGGGACTAGCGGGGGGTCTAAATGAGCAGTTCTTC
14 TRBJ2-1 TRBV5-1 TRBD1 few CASSSGTGYNEQFF TGCGCCAGCAGCTCCGGGACAGGGTACAATGAGCAGTTCTTC
14 TRBJ2-2 TRBV7-9 NA NA CATSGPGNTGELFF TGTGCCACCTCGGGTCCGGGTAACACCGGGGAGCTGTTTTTT
13 TRBJ1-2 TRBV3-1 NA few CASSLNLNYGYTF TGTGCCAGCAGCCTTAACCTAAACTATGGCTACACCTTC
13 TRBJ2-7 TRBV9 NA NA CASSVARGGEQYF TGTGCCAGCAGCGTAGCCAGGGGCGGCGAGCAATACTTC
14 TRBJ2-7 TRBV29-1 NA NA CSVAGTGSSYEQYF TGCAGCGTGGCGGGGACGGGGAGCTCCTACGAGCAGTACTTC
14 TRBJ2-7 TRBV28 NA NA CASSLRWRAYEQYF TGTGCCAGCAGTTTAAGGTGGAGGGCCTACGAGCAGTACTTC
14 TRBJ1-1 TRBV3-1 TRBD1 many CASSQTGGVAEAFF TGTGCCAGCAGCCAAACAGGGGGCGTAGCTGAAGCTTTCTTT
15 TRBJ2-5 TRBV19 TRBD2 few CASSIGGLAGSAQYF TGTGCCAGTAGTATCGGGGGACTAGCGGGTTCGGCCCAGTACTTC
14 TRBJ2-1 TRBV5-1 NA medium-sized CASSLGNSYNEQFF TGCGCCAGCAGCTTGGGAAACTCCTACAATGAGCAGTTCTTC
14 TRBJ2-3 TRBV20-1 NA NA CSARSGPITDTQYF TGCAGTGCTAGAAGCGGACCCATCACAGATACGCAGTATTTT
15 TRBJ2-4 TRBV6-1 NA NA CASSQGRISKNIQYF TGTGCCAGCAGCCAGGGACGGATCTCCAAAAACATTCAGTACTTC
12 TRBJ1-1 TRBV20-1 TRBD1 NA CSVQTGVSEAFF TGCAGTGTCCAAACAGGGGTTTCTGAAGCTTTCTTT
11 TRBJ2-1 TRBV12-3/TRBV12-4 TRBD2 NA CASSFSGRQFF TGTGCCAGCAGTTTTAGCGGGCGGCAGTTCTTC
13 TRBJ1-5 TRBV7-9 NA few CASSLDGPGPQHF TGTGCCAGCAGCTTAGACGGCCCCGGGCCCCAGCATTTT
15 TRBJ2-3 TRBV12-3/TRBV12-4 NA NA CASTLQGLNTDTQYF TGTGCCAGCACCCTACAGGGACTTAACACAGATACGCAGTATTTT
15 TRBJ2-5 TRBV6-1 TRBD2 NA CASKRSGGFGETQYF TGTGCCAGCAAGAGAAGCGGGGGGTTTGGAGAGACCCAGTACTTC
14 TRBJ2-7 TRBV10-1 TRBD1 NA CASRAGTGTGEQYF TGCGCCAGCAGGGCCGGGACAGGGACAGGCGAGCAGTACTTC
12 TRBJ2-3 TRBV29-1 NA NA CSGKGPTDTQYF TGCAGCGGGAAGGGGCCCACAGATACGCAGTATTTT
13 TRBJ1-3 TRBV12-3/TRBV12-4 TRBD1 many CASGTGAGNTIYF TGTGCCAGCGGGACAGGGGCTGGAAACACCATATATTTT
14 TRBJ2-7 TRBV3-1 NA NA CASSQKPVPGVQYF TGTGCCAGCAGCCAAAAACCCGTCCCGGGAGTGCAGTACTTC
16 TRBJ2-1 TRBV5-1 TRBD2 few CASSPWTSGGVDEQFF TGCGCCAGCAGCCCGTGGACTAGCGGGGGTGTGGATGAGCAGTTCTTC
11 TRBJ1-2 TRBV5-1 NA many CASSGRVGYTF TGCGCCAGCAGCGGCAGGGTCGGCTACACCTTC
13 TRBJ2-5 TRBV20-1 NA NA CSASDRSGETQYF TGCAGTGCTAGTGACCGCTCGGGGGAGACCCAGTACTTC
16 TRBJ2-3 TRBV9 NA NA CASSTRGRGSTDTQYF TGTGCCAGCAGCACCAGGGGTAGGGGTTCCACAGATACGCAGTATTTT
16 TRBJ1-1 TRBV10-3 TRBD1 many CAISERDRGLYTEAFF TGTGCCATCAGTGAGCGGGACAGGGGCTTGTATACTGAAGCTTTCTTT
14 TRBJ2-1 TRBV12-5 NA NA CASGARQPKNEQFF TGTGCTAGTGGTGCCCGTCAACCTAAGAATGAGCAGTTCTTC
14 TRBJ2-1 TRBV20-1 NA few CSAAPLSSYNEQFF TGCAGTGCTGCCCCTCTTAGCTCCTACAATGAGCAGTTCTTC
14 TRBJ2-5 TRBV7-3 NA NA CASSQDRTRETQYF TGTGCCAGCAGCCAGGACAGAACAAGGGAGACCCAGTACTTC
15 TRBJ1-3 TRBV20-1 TRBD1 few CSAADRERSGNTIYF TGCAGTGCTGCCGACAGGGAGAGGTCTGGAAACACCATATATTTT
17 TRBJ2-1 TRBV6-2/TRBV6-3 TRBD2 many CASSYVLGGGNYNEQFF TGTGCCAGCAGTTACGTACTTGGCGGGGGTAACTACAATGAGCAGTTCTTC
14 TRBJ2-2 TRBV29-1 TRBD1 many CSVGRQGGTGELFF TGCAGCGTTGGGAGACAGGGTGGCACCGGGGAGCTGTTTTTT
13 TRBJ1-2 TRBV7-8 TRBD1 NA CASSFPTGEGYTF TGTGCCAGCAGCTTCCCCACAGGGGAAGGCTACACCTTC
13 TRBJ2-1 TRBV5-5 NA few CASSMRWLDEQFF TGTGCCAGCAGCATGAGGTGGCTTGATGAGCAGTTCTTC
17 TRBJ2-1 TRBV4-3 NA NA CASSQSVSRLAYNEQFF TGCGCCAGCAGCCAGTCTGTCTCGCGTCTCGCTTACAATGAGCAGTTCTTC